This T cell receptor (beta chain) was recovered during a study of blood T cell repertoires in COVID-19 (dated by TCRdb to about 2020). Concerning the study at large: Collaborator samples came from the United States, Italy and Spain and covered acute and convalescent phases of COVID-19. The prospective study material was composed of cDNA or gDNA derived from T cells, B-cell-depleted T cells, or PBMCs. Subjects who had been exposed to COVID-19, were actively infected with it, or had recovered from it provided the deeply sampled blood TCRbeta repertoires that made up the dataset. The repertoires were made available in a free public database intended to serve as a resource for research on the immune response to SARS-CoV-2. The samples were drawn from the first 160 participants of the ongoing ImmuneRACE study and from 1,254 subjects provided by 6 global collaborators. The sample metadata nearly always contained a de-identified subject ID, COVID-19 status, age in years and sex. Where available, HLA class I and class II types were taken from metadata supplied by the sample provider and were not determined by assay-based typing. Beyond this particular receptor, the publication reports: The quantity of clinical and demographic metadata differed by source and by participant and was supplied without curation.

Enrolling through a virtual design, the prospective study's participants ranged in age from roughly 18 to 90 years and lived across some 22 United States geographic areas. To assign participants to cohorts, the prospective study relied on clinical history that participants themselves reported in a screening survey and a study questionnaire. Recovered participants in ImmuneRACE Cohort 3 were defined as having two consecutive negative NP/OP PCR tests, clearance from a healthcare professional, or resolution of symptoms. In the prospective study, mobile phlebotomists collected whole blood, serum and a nasopharyngeal or oropharyngeal swab from each participant. Over a 2-month period, participants in the prospective study had the option of providing additional blood draws and questionnaires. Before DNA extraction, prospective study blood samples were shipped either frozen or at room temperature. TCRbeta CDR3 regions were amplified from genomic DNA by means of the immunoSEQ Assay, a bias-controlled multiplex PCR. On the study's bioinformatics: The number of nucleated cells in each sample was estimated from the amplification of reference gene primers within the assay. To quantify the absolute abundance of each unique TCRbeta CDR3 rearrangement, sequence reads were collapsed and filtered. For each sample, productive Simpson clonality was calculated as the square root of Simpson's diversity index over productive rearrangements. The table was pulled from immuneACCESS by TCRdb, which kept in-frame rearrangements only. Such tables lose some clones; where checked, under half of the loss comes from unresolved V genes, and the rest has no known cause. V and J calls and clone size are as listed in that table; D and trimming were resolved from the DNA. This sample comprises 200,000 to 250,000 clones, about four fifths of them detected only once. Of the sample, 5.5% to 7.5% falls within the top ten clones.

As for this clone: Its antigen has not been determined. Base qualities were left out, and no much larger clone turns up one base away.

In the germline V gene (reference sequence), CDR1 corresponds to SEHNR and CDR2 to FQNEAQ. V is trimmed back by 4 bases and J by 2 bases, and the junction contains 2 bases that no gene match accounts for. The CDR3, cysteine through phenylalanine, is 15 amino acids long. Just CDR3 DNA is preserved here, 45 bases in frame from base 1. Sequences were obtained from PBMCs or T cells enriched from blood (not recorded which). The sequence joins TRBV7-9 to TRBJ2-3, with 11 central nucleotides matching TRBD2. The TCR was taken from a woman in her forties who had recovered from COVID-19. The CDR3 amino acid sequence is: CASSSLAGVTDTQYF. In nucleotides, the sequence is TGTGCCAGCAGCTCACTAGCGGGGGTCACAGATACGCAGTATTTT.